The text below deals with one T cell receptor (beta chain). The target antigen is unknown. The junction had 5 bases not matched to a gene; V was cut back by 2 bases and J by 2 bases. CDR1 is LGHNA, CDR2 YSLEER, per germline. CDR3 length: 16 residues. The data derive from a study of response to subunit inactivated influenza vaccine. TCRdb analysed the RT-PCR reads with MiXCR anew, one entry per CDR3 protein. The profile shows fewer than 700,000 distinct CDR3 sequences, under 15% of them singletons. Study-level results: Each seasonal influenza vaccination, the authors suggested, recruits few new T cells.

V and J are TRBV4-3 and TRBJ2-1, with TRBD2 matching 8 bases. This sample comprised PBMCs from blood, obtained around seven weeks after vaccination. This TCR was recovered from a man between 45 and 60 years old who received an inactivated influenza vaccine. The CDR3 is CASSQQRGGAYNEQFF. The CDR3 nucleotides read TGCGCCAGCAGCCAACAACGGGGGGGGGCCTACAATGAGCAGTTCTTC.